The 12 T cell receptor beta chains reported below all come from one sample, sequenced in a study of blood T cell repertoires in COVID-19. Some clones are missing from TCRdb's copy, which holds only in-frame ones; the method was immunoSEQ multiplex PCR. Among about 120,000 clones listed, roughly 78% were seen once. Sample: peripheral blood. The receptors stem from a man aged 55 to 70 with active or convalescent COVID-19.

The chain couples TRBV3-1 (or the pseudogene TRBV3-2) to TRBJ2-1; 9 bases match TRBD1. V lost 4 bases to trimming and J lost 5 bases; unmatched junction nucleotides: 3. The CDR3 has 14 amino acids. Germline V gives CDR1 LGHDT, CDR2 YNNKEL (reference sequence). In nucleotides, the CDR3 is TGTGCCAGCAGCCCTGGGACAGGGAACAATGAGCAGTTCTTC. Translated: CASSPGTGNNEQFF.

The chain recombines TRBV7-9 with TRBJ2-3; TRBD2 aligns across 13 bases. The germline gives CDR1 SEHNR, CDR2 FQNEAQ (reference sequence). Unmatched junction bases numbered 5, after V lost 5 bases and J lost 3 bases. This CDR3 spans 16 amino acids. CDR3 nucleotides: TGTGCCAGCAGCCCCCCGGGACTAGCGGGGACAGATACGCAGTATTTT. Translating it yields CASSPPGLAGTDTQYF. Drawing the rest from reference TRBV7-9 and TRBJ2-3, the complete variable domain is DTGVSQNPRHKITKRGQNVTFRCDPISEHNRLYWYRQTLGQGPEFLTYFQNEAQLEKSRLLSDRFSAERPKGSFSTLEIQRTEQGDSAMYLCASSPPGLAGTDTQYFGPGTRLTVL.

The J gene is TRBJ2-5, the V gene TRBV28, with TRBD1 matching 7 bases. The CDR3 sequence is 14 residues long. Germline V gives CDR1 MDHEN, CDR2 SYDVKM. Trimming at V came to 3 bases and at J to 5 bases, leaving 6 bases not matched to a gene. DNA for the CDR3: TGTGCCAGCAGTTTGATAGGGGGCGCGGAGACCCAGTACTTC. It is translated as CASSLIGGAETQYF. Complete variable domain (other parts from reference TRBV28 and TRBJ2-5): DVKVTQSSRYLVKRTGEKVFLECVQDMDHENMFWYRQDPGLGLRLIYFSYDVKMKEKGDIPEGYSVSREKKERFSLILESASTNQTSMYLCASSLIGGAETQYFGPGTRLLVL.

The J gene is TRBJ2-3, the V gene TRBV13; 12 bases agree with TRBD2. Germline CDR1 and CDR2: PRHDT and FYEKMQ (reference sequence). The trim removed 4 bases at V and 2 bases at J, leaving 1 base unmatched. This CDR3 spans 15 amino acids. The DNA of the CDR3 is TGTGCCAGCAGCTGGACTAGCGGGAACACAGATACGCAGTATTTT. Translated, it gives CASSWTSGNTDTQYF.

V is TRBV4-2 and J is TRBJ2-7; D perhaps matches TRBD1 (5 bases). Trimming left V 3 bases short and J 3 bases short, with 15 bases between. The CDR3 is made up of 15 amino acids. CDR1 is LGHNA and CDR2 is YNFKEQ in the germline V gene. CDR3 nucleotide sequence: TGTGCCAGCAGCCAGCGTGTAGGGGATTTCTACGAGCAGTACTTC. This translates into CASSQRVGDFYEQYF.

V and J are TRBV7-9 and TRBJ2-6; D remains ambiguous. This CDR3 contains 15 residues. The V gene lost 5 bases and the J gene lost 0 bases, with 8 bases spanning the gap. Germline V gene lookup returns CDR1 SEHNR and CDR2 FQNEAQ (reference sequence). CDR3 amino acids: CASSPPGSGANVLTF. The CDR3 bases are TGTGCCAGCAGCCCGCCCGGCTCTGGGGCCAACGTCCTGACTTTC.

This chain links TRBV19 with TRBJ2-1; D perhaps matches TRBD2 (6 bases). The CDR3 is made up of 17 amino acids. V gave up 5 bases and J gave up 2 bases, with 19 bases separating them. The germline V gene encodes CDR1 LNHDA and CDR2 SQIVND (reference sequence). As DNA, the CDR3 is TGTGCCAGTAGTGATGGGGGGACTCTAATACCCTACAATGAGCAGTTCTTC. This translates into CASSDGGTLIPYNEQFF.

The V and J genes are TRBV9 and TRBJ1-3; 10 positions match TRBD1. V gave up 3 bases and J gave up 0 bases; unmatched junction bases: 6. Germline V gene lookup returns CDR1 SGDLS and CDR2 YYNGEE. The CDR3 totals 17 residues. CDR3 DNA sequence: TGTGCCAGCAGCGATGGGGGACAGGGGCGCTCTGGAAACACCATATATTTT. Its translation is CASSDGGQGRSGNTIYF.

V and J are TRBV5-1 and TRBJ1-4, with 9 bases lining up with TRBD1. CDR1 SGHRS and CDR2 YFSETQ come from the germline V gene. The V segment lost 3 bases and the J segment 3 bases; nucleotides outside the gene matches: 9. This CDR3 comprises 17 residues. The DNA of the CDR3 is TGCGCCAGCAGCTCGGGACAGGGATCCGGCTCTAATGAAAAACTGTTTTTT. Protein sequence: CASSSGQGSGSNEKLFF. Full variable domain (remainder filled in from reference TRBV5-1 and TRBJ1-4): KAGVTQTPRYLIKTRGQQVTLSCSPISGHRSVSWYQQTPGQGLQFLFEYFSETQRNKGNFPGRFSGRQFSNSRSEMNVSTLELGDSALYLCASSSGQGSGSNEKLFFGSGTQLSVL.

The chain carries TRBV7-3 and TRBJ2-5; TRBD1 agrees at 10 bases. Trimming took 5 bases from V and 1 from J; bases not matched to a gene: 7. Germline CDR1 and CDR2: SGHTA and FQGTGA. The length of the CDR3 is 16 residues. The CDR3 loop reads CASSLRDRGFQETQYF. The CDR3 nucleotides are TGTGCCAGCAGCCTCCGGGACAGGGGCTTCCAAGAGACCCAGTACTTC. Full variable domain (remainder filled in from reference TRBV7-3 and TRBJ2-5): GAGVSQTPSNKVTEKGKYVELRCDPISGHTALYWYRQSLGQGPEFLIYFQGTGAADDSGLPNDRFFAVRPEGSVSTLKIQRTERGDSAVYLCASSLRDRGFQETQYFGPGTRLLVL.

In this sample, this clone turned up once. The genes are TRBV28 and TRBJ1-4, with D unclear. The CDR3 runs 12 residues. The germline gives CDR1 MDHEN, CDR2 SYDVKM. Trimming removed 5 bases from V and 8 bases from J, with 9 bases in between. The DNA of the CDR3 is TGTGCCAGCAGTCGTCATCGGGAAAAACTGTTTTTT. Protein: CASSRHREKLFF. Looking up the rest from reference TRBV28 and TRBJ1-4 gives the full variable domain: DVKVTQSSRYLVKRTGEKVFLECVQDMDHENMFWYRQDPGLGLRLIYFSYDVKMKEKGDIPEGYSVSREKKERFSLILESASTNQTSMYLCASSRHREKLFFGSGTQLSVL.

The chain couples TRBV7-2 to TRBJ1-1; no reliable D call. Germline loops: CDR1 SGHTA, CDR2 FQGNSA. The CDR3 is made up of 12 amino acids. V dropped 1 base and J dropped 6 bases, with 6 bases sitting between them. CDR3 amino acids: CASSLESAEAFF. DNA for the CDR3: TGTGCCAGCAGCTTAGAGTCGGCTGAAGCTTTCTTT. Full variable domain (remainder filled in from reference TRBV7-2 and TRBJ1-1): GAGVSQSPSNKVTEKGKDVELRCDPISGHTALYWYRQSLGQGLEFLIYFQGNSAPDKSGLPSDRFSAERTGGSVSTLTIQRTQQEDSAVYLCASSLESAEAFFGQGTRLTVV.